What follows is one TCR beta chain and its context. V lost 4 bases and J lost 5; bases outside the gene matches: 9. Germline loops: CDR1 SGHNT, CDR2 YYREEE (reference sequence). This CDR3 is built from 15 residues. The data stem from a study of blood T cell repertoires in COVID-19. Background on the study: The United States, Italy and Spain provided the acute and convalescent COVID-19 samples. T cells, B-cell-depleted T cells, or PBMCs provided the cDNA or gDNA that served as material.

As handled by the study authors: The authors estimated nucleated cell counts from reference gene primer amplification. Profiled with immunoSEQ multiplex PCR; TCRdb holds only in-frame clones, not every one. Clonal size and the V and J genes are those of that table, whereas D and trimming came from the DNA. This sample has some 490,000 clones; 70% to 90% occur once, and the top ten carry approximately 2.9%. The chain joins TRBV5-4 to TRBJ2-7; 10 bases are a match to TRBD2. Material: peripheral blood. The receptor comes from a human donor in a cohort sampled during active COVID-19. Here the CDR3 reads CASSTLAGDRHEQYF. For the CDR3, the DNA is TGTGCCAGCAGCACTCTAGCGGGAGATCGCCACGAGCAGTACTTC.